The 32 T cell receptor beta chains reported below all come from one sample, sequenced in a study of shared clonotypes between healthy human individuals. The naive CD8 population came from CD45RO-negative cells selected for CCR7, without terminally differentiated effector memory CD45RA+ cells. TCRdb's copy holds only in-frame clones and misses some; the assay was immunoSEQ multiplex PCR. The table lists approximately 2,000,000 clones, just under 95% of them singletons. The sequencing sample was made of naive CD8+ T cells from PBMCs. Source of these receptors: a young man in good health. Some clones in this sample may be carry-over from other donors' samples.

V and J are TRBV2 and TRBJ2-2; a weak D match, TRBD1 (5 bases). CDR3 length: 16 amino acids. V lost 3 bases and J lost 3, with 14 bases in between. Germline V gene sequence: CDR1 SNHLY, CDR2 FYNNEI. This CDR3 reads CASSDPRQGYTGELFF. CDR3 DNA sequence: TGTGCCAGCAGTGATCCGCGGCAGGGCTACACCGGGGAGCTGTTTTTT. The variable domain in full, completed from reference TRBV2 and TRBJ2-2, reads EPEVTQTPSHQVTQMGQEVILRCVPISNHLYFYWYRQILGQKVEFLVSFYNNEISEKSEIFDDQFSVERPDGSNFTLKIRSTKLEDSAMYFCASSDPRQGYTGELFFGEGSRLTVL.

The chain joins TRBV13 to TRBJ1-5, with TRBD1 as a possible D gene (5 bases). This CDR3 spans 20 amino acids. Trimming removed 0 bases at V and 1 base at J, with 22 bases between. The germline V gene encodes CDR1 PRHDT and CDR2 FYEKMQ (reference sequence). CDR3 coding DNA: TGTGCCAGCAGCTTAGGCGTTTTTATTTCGGGGGTAGAAAGCAATCAGCCCCAGCATTTT. As protein: CASSLGVFISGVESNQPQHF.

As concerns this clone: This same CDR3 is encoded by further DNA sequences in the sample. The chain joins TRBV9 to TRBJ1-2, with D maybe TRBD1 (6 bases). V was shortened by 0 bases and J by 0 bases, with 9 bases between the two germline ends. The V gene's germline CDR1 is SGDLS and CDR2 YYNGEE. The CDR3 is 15 residues long. CDR3 residues: CASSVGGQANYGYTF. CDR3 sequence (DNA): TGTGCCAGCAGCGTAGGGGGACAAGCTAACTATGGCTACACCTTC.

V is TRBV9 and J is TRBJ2-7, with 9 bases that match TRBD2. J gave up 3 bases and V 4 bases, and 11 bases lay outside the gene matches. Per germline, CDR1 SGDLS and CDR2 YYNGEE. This CDR3 has 16 amino acids. CDR3 nucleotides: TGTGCCAGCAGCCCCGAGGGAAGTAGCGGGAGCTACGAGCAGTACTTC. Its protein is CASSPEGSSGSYEQYF. Full variable domain (rest looked up from reference TRBV9 and TRBJ2-7): DSGVTQTPKHLITATGQRVTLRCSPRSGDLSVYWYQQSLDQGLQFLIQYYNGEERAKGNILERFSAQQFPDLHSELNLSSLELGDSALYFCASSPEGSSGSYEQYFGPGTRLTVT.

The chain links TRBV19 to TRBJ2-5, with 7 bases matching TRBD1. CDR1 and CDR2 from the germline V gene are LNHDA and SQIVND (reference sequence). Trimming took 3 bases from V and 1 from J; bases not matched to a gene: 8. The CDR3 totals 16 residues. The CDR3 loop reads CASSITGVWGQETQYF. CDR3 sequence (DNA): TGTGCCAGTAGTATCACAGGGGTGTGGGGCCAAGAGACCCAGTACTTC.

J is TRBJ2-1 and V is TRBV15, with 9 bases lining up with TRBD2. Germline V CDR1 and CDR2: LNHNV, YYDKDF (reference sequence). V gave up 4 bases and J gave up 4 bases; unmatched junction bases: 8. The CDR3 runs 16 residues. The chain's CDR3 is CATSTRREGPYNEQFF. The DNA of the CDR3 is TGTGCCACCAGCACCCGGCGGGAGGGACCATACAATGAGCAGTTCTTC. The full variable domain, in which reference TRBV15 and TRBJ2-1 provide the parts outside the CDR3, is DAMVIQNPRYQVTQFGKPVTLSCSQTLNHNVMYWYQQKSSQAPKLLFHYYDKDFNNEADTPDNFQSRRPNTSFCFLDIRSPGLGDTAMYLCATSTRREGPYNEQFFGPGTRLTVL.

The V gene is TRBV30, the J gene TRBJ1-1; 9 bases fit TRBD1. CDR3 length: 14 residues. V shed 3 bases, J shed 7 bases, and the junction held 9 bases outside the gene matches. Per the germline V gene, CDR1 is GTSNPN and CDR2 is SVGIG (reference sequence). The CDR3 reads CAWRKGQGVGEAFF. In nucleotides, the CDR3 is TGTGCCTGGAGGAAGGGACAGGGAGTCGGTGAAGCTTTCTTT.

The gene calls are TRBV28 and TRBJ1-5; D gene uncertain. The CDR3 contains 14 residues. The V gene's germline CDR1 is MDHEN and CDR2 SYDVKM. V lost 3 bases and J 3 bases, leaving 9 bases between the germline ends. The CDR3 region has the DNA TGTGCCAGCAGTTTGTGGGTTGCCAATCAGCCCCAGCATTTT. Protein product: CASSLWVANQPQHF. Full variable domain (remainder filled in from reference TRBV28 and TRBJ1-5): DVKVTQSSRYLVKRTGEKVFLECVQDMDHENMFWYRQDPGLGLRLIYFSYDVKMKEKGDIPEGYSVSREKKERFSLILESASTNQTSMYLCASSLWVANQPQHFGDGTRLSIL.

The chain is built from TRBV6-6 and TRBJ1-2; weak D call: TRBD1 (6 bases). V was pared by 8 bases and J by 3 bases, with 22 bases between. Germline V gene data show CDR1 as MNHNY and CDR2 as SVGAGI (reference sequence). CDR3 size: 16 residues. The DNA of the CDR3 is TGTGCCAGCCGGGGTCTAAACAGGGATTCTCACTATGGCTACACCTTC. This codes for CASRGLNRDSHYGYTF.

The V call is TRBV21-1, the J call TRBJ1-2; TRBD1, the D gene given by the table, was not confirmed from the DNA. TRBV21-1 is a pseudogene locus. CDR3 length: 17 residues. Written as DNA, the CDR3 is TGTGCCAGCAGCAAAGAGAACAGGGGGCGCGGTTTAAGTGGCTACACCTTC. Translated: CASSKENRGRGLSGYTF.

The chain carries TRBV13 and TRBJ2-1; TRBD2 matches at 14 bases. The ends lost 0 bases at V and 15 bases at J; junction bases unmatched: 4. The CDR3 runs 14 residues. CDR1 and CDR2 from the germline V gene are PRHDT and FYEKMQ (reference sequence). CDR3 sequence: CASSLGTSGRARFF. The DNA of the CDR3 is TGTGCCAGCAGCTTAGGGACTAGCGGGAGGGCAAGGTTCTTC.

To note about this clone: Other DNA variants within this sample encode the same CDR3. This chain links TRBV6-1 with TRBJ2-7, with D unresolved. V gave up 2 bases and J gave up 2 bases, with 4 bases separating them. In germline, CDR1 is MNHNS, CDR2 SASEGT. The CDR3 is 12 amino acids. The DNA for the CDR3 is TGTGCCAGCAGTGAACGGACCTACGAGCAGTACTTC. Protein sequence: CASSERTYEQYF.

The gene calls are TRBV27 and TRBJ2-5; D not certain. In germline, CDR1 is MNHEY, CDR2 SMNVEV (reference sequence). CDR3 length: 12 amino acids. The germline V and J ends were trimmed by 11 bases and 9 bases, with 19 bases remaining between them. CDR3 loop: CAASRPQGPQYF. In nucleotides, the CDR3 is TGTGCCGCCAGCAGGCCCCAAGGGCCCCAGTACTTC.

The V gene is TRBV11-2, the J gene TRBJ1-2; no reliable D call. The V gene lost 5 bases and the J gene lost 4 bases, with 14 bases spanning the gap. Germline V gives CDR1 SGHAT, CDR2 FQNNGV. The CDR3 consists of 14 residues. The CDR3 loop is CASSVRAFRYGYTF. CDR3 in DNA: TGTGCCAGCAGCGTTAGGGCATTCCGCTATGGCTACACCTTC. The full variable domain, completed using reference TRBV11-2 and TRBJ1-2, is EAGVAQSPRYKIIEKRQSVAFWCNPISGHATLYWYQQILGQGPKLLIQFQNNGVVDDSQLPKDRFSAERLKGVDSTLKIQPAKLEDSAVYLCASSVRAFRYGYTFGSGTRLTVV.

This clone has only one observation. This chain connects TRBV6-1 to TRBJ1-1; weak D call: TRBD1 (5 bases). V lost 7 bases to trimming and J lost 2 bases, with 14 bases between them. CDR1 is MNHNS and CDR2 is SASEGT in the germline V gene. CDR3 length: 14 amino acids. As DNA, the CDR3 is TGTGCCAGCAAGGACGGGGCCGGAAACACTGAAGCTTTCTTT. Its protein product is CASKDGAGNTEAFF.

The chain combines TRBV15 with TRBJ1-1; D remains unclear. CDR3 size: 15 residues. V lost 5 bases to trimming and J lost 1 base, with 14 bases between them. From germline, CDR1 is LNHNV and CDR2 YYDKDF (reference sequence). DNA of the CDR3: TGTGCCACCAGCCCATCTAAAAATCAGAACACTGAAGCTTTCTTT. This encodes CATSPSKNQNTEAFF.

The rearrangement joins TRBV30 to TRBJ1-5, with D uncertain. Germline V gene lookup returns CDR1 GTSNPN and CDR2 SVGIG (reference sequence). The CDR3 totals 15 residues. The ends were cut back, 1 base at V and 4 bases at J, with 14 bases in the middle. CDR3 DNA sequence: TGTGCCTGGAGTGAATACCGGGGTGGGAATCAGCCCCAGCATTTT. Its protein product is CAWSEYRGGNQPQHF.

The genes are TRBV29-1 and TRBJ2-7; D unclear. Trimming pared 5 bases from V and 4 bases from J, leaving 12 bases between. The CDR3 is made up of 12 amino acids. Germline values: CDR1 SQVTM, CDR2 ANQGSEA. CDR3 sequence: CSVRKSPYEQYF. CDR3 DNA sequence: TGCAGCGTTAGAAAGTCTCCATACGAGCAGTACTTC.

A single count supports this clone. The chain uses TRBV27 and TRBJ2-7; D remains ambiguous. Trimming shortened V by 6 bases and J by 4 bases, and 10 bases separated the two germline ends. This CDR3 has 12 amino acids. Germline loops: CDR1 MNHEY, CDR2 SMNVEV (reference sequence). The CDR3 DNA sequence: TGTGCCAGCAGGGACGGCTGGTACGAGCAGTACTTC. Its translation: CASRDGWYEQYF.

J is TRBJ2-7 and V is TRBV6-5; 11 positions agree with TRBD1. The CDR3 loop spans 14 amino acids. Germline trimming cut 4 bases from V and 5 bases from J; bases unmatched to any gene: 4. From germline, CDR1 is MNHEY and CDR2 SVGAGI. The CDR3 DNA follows: TGTGCCAGCAGTTGGACAGGGGGCCGAGACGAGCAGTACTTC. Translation: CASSWTGGRDEQYF.

The rearrangement joins TRBV5-1 to TRBJ2-2; TRBD2 matches 9 bases. The CDR3 is 22 residues long. Germline CDR1 reads SGHRS; CDR2 reads YFSETQ. The trim removed 0 bases at V and 6 bases at J, leaving 24 bases unmatched. CDR3 DNA: TGCGCCAGCAGCTTGGAGGGGATTGGAGCAGGGGAGGCGGGAGGGCCCTCCGGGGAGCTGTTTTTT. This encodes CASSLEGIGAGEAGGPSGELFF.

The V and J genes are TRBV6-5 and TRBJ1-1; possible D gene TRBD1, 5 bases. Trimming pared 5 bases from V and 8 bases from J, leaving 12 bases between. The germline gives CDR1 MNHEY, CDR2 SVGAGI. The CDR3 has 12 amino acids. The CDR3, as DNA: TGTGCCAGCAGTCACCTGACAGACGAAGCTTTCTTT. This translates into CASSHLTDEAFF.

The chain is built from TRBV4-1 and TRBJ2-7, with 8 bases that match TRBD2. Trimming removed 1 base from V and 2 bases from J; junction bases left unmatched: 10. This CDR3 is built from 17 residues. CDR1 MGHRA and CDR2 YSYEKL come from the germline V gene. CDR3 in amino acids: CASSQGPALAATYEQYF. The CDR3 bases are TGCGCCAGCAGCCAAGGCCCCGCACTAGCGGCTACCTACGAGCAGTACTTC.

CDR3 bases: TGCGCCAGCAGCCAAGTGTATGGAACGAACACTGAAGCTTTCTTT. Amino acids: CASSQVYGTNTEAFF. The J gene is TRBJ1-1, the V gene TRBV4-1; no definite D call. The CDR3 is 15 amino acids. The germline V and J ends were trimmed by 1 base and 1 base, with 10 bases remaining between them. Germline CDR1 and CDR2: MGHRA and YSYEKL.

The genes are TRBV28 and TRBJ1-1; weak D call: TRBD1 (6 bases). V lost 3 bases, J lost 8 bases, and 10 bases lay in between. Germline CDR1 MDHEN, CDR2 SYDVKM. This CDR3 is 12 amino acids long. The CDR3, as DNA: TGTGCCAGCAGTTTCTCACAGGGAGAAGCTTTCTTT. Protein: CASSFSQGEAFF.

This chain connects TRBV9 to TRBJ2-5; TRBD1 aligns across 7 bases. This CDR3 spans 14 amino acids. Germline-derived CDR1 and CDR2 are SGDLS and YYNGEE. The V gene end was trimmed by 3 bases and the J gene end by 4 bases; junction bases not matched to a gene: 6. This chain's CDR3 is CASSDRDSRETQYF. In nucleotides, the CDR3 is TGTGCCAGCAGCGACCGGGACAGTAGAGAGACCCAGTACTTC.

The genes are TRBV11-2 and TRBJ2-3, with 9 bases fitting TRBD2. This CDR3 is 16 amino acids long. The ends lost 5 bases at V and 2 bases at J; junction bases unmatched: 8. Germline V gene data show CDR1 as SGHAT and CDR2 as FQNNGV. For the CDR3, the DNA is TGTGCCAGCAGCCTCCCAGCGGGAGGTCCCACAGATACGCAGTATTTT. This encodes CASSLPAGGPTDTQYF.

The V gene is TRBV28, the J gene TRBJ2-7; D possibly uses TRBD1 or TRBD2 (5 bases each). V was clipped by 6 bases and J by 1 base, with 13 bases between them. In germline, CDR1 is MDHEN, CDR2 SYDVKM. This CDR3 has 14 residues. This CDR3 reads CASRMSGPSYEQYF. CDR3 sequence (DNA): TGTGCCAGCAGGATGTCGGGACCTTCCTACGAGCAGTACTTC. The variable domain in full, with the rest retrieved from reference TRBV28 and TRBJ2-7, is DVKVTQSSRYLVKRTGEKVFLECVQDMDHENMFWYRQDPGLGLRLIYFSYDVKMKEKGDIPEGYSVSREKKERFSLILESASTNQTSMYLCASRMSGPSYEQYFGPGTRLTVT.

The chain recombines TRBV14 with TRBJ1-1; no clear D. Trimming took off 0 bases at V and 5 bases at J, with 10 bases between the two ends. The CDR3 has 14 amino acids. The germline V gene encodes CDR1 SGHDN and CDR2 FVKESK. The CDR3 DNA reads TGTGCCAGCAGCCAAGAAGCGGGCGGAACTGAAGCTTTCTTT. Its translation: CASSQEAGGTEAFF.

The V gene is TRBV29-1, the J gene TRBJ2-2; D is unresolved. From germline, CDR1 is SQVTM and CDR2 ANQGSEA. CDR3 size: 12 residues. V dropped 3 bases and J dropped 4 bases, with 6 bases sitting between them. The CDR3 is CSVDYPTGELFF. The CDR3 DNA follows: TGCAGCGTTGATTATCCCACCGGGGAGCTGTTTTTT.

The V gene is TRBV7-8, the J gene TRBJ2-7; TRBD1 is a possible D gene (6 bases). There are 13 residues in the CDR3. Per germline, CDR1 SGHVS and CDR2 FQNEAQ. Between the trimmed V and J ends, which lost 2 bases and 7 bases, there was a span of 12 bases. The DNA for the CDR3 is TGTGCCAGCAGCTTATACAGGGCGGAGGAGCAGTACTTC. This sequence encodes CASSLYRAEEQYF.

Turning to this clone: In the same sample, other DNA sequences code for this CDR3. The CDR3, as DNA: TGTGCCAGCAGTCTACAGGGAGCGGGTGAGACCCAGTACTTC. Translated, it gives CASSLQGAGETQYF. The chain couples TRBV28 to TRBJ2-5, with D perhaps assigned TRBD1 or TRBD2 (6 bases each). V was clipped by 5 bases and J by 5 bases, with 15 bases between them. The V gene's germline CDR1 is MDHEN and CDR2 SYDVKM. The CDR3 has 14 residues.